The 15 T cell receptor beta chains presented below share a single source sample, sequenced in a study of TIL therapy for anti-PD-1-resistant metastatic lung cancer. This was the immunoSEQ v3 assay. Using immunoSEQ multiplex PCR, the repertoire was profiled, and TCRdb retains in-frame clones only, with some absent. The table has about 50,000 clones, 80% to 90% seen once; the top ten hold 5%. Time point meaning: pre-treatment sample, taken before nivolumab and TIL therapy. Sequences were derived from blood, sampled at baseline. The receptors stem from a person aged 25 to 85 with non-small cell lung cancer.

This chain links TRBV11-2 with TRBJ2-5; D remains unclear. The germline V gene encodes CDR1 SGHAT and CDR2 FQNNGV. The CDR3 covers 15 residues. V shed 1 base and J shed 1 base, with 10 bases lying between them. CDR3 loop: CASSLVAGSQETQYF. DNA for the CDR3: TGTGCCAGCAGCTTAGTTGCTGGGTCCCAAGAGACCCAGTACTTC.

The V gene is TRBV19, the J gene TRBJ2-3; 9 bases line up with TRBD1. Germline CDR1 LNHDA, CDR2 SQIVND (reference sequence). The CDR3 has 15 residues. V dropped 2 bases and J dropped 1; count of bases not matched to a gene: 1. CDR3 amino acids: CASSIRDRGTDTQYF. CDR3 bases: TGTGCCAGTAGTATACGGGACAGGGGCACAGATACGCAGTATTTT. The full variable domain, with the rest looked up from reference TRBV19 and TRBJ2-3, is DGGITQSPKYLFRKEGQNVTLSCEQNLNHDAMYWYRQDPGQGLRLIYYSQIVNDFQKGDIAEGYSVSREKKESFPLTVTSAQKNPTAFYLCASSIRDRGTDTQYFGPGTRLTVL.

The chain has TRBV15 and TRBJ2-7; D is perhaps TRBD1 (7 bases). The germline gives CDR1 LNHNV, CDR2 YYDKDF (reference sequence). V was pared by 0 bases and J by 3 bases, with 15 bases between. The CDR3 length is 16 residues. CDR3 bases: TGTGCCACCAGCAGAGATTCAGGGGGAGGCGGCTACGAGCAGTACTTC. Residues: CATSRDSGGGGYEQYF.

The chain combines TRBV7-2 with TRBJ2-7, with TRBD1 identical over 11 bases. From germline, CDR1 is SGHTA and CDR2 FQGNSA. J lost 4 bases, V lost 6 bases, and 8 bases had no gene match. The CDR3 contains 15 residues. CDR3 protein: CASRSGQGVTYEQYF. CDR3 DNA: TGTGCCAGCAGATCGGGACAGGGGGTCACGTACGAGCAGTACTTC.

Concerning this clone: The junction departs from the called germline gene at one end, perhaps through a read error. The chain carries TRBV7-6 and TRBJ2-7; TRBD2 agrees at 12 bases. Germline V CDR1 and CDR2: SGHVS, FNYEAQ. This CDR3 contains 17 residues. The CDR3 coding sequence is TGTGCCAGCAGCTTAGGGACAGGGGACCCGGCTAGCGGGAGGGTCGTCTTC. It translates to CASSLGTGDPASGRVVF.

The chain joins TRBV14 to TRBJ2-1; 13 bases are a match to TRBD2. The CDR3 is 15 residues long. In germline, CDR1 is SGHDN, CDR2 FVKESK. V dropped 4 bases and J dropped 8; count of bases not matched to a gene: 5. In nucleotides, the CDR3 is TGTGCCAGCAGCCCTACTAGCGGGGGGGTACATGAGCAGTTCTTC. This translates into CASSPTSGGVHEQFF.

The V call is TRBV6-2 or TRBV6-3, the J call TRBJ2-7, with TRBD1 identical over 7 bases. The junction had 5 bases not matched to a gene; V was cut back by 6 bases and J by 3 bases. There are 13 residues in the CDR3. Germline loops: CDR1 MNHEY, CDR2 SVGEGT. Here the CDR3 DNA reads TGTGCCAGCAGCCCCGGGACAGACTACGAGCAGTACTTC. Translated, it gives CASSPGTDYEQYF.

This rearrangement joins TRBV7-2 to TRBJ1-3, with D maybe TRBD1 (6 bases). This CDR3 contains 12 residues. The germline V gene has CDR1 SGHTA and CDR2 FQGNSA. Trimming shortened V by 5 bases and J by 7 bases, and 9 bases separated the two germline ends. CDR3 amino acids: CASSRQGNTIYF. The CDR3 region has the DNA TGTGCCAGCAGCAGGCAGGGGAACACCATATATTTT.

The V call is TRBV24-1, the J call TRBJ2-7, with 8 bases matching TRBD1. V shed 3 bases, J shed 8 bases, and the junction held 5 bases outside the gene matches. Germline assignment: CDR1 KGHDR and CDR2 SFDVKD. This CDR3 spans 13 amino acids. In nucleotides, the CDR3 is TGTGCCACCAGTGATGGGGGACAGGAGAAGCAGTACTTC. It specifies CATSDGGQEKQYF.

This rearrangement joins TRBV18 to TRBJ2-5, with D possibly TRBD2 on 5 matching bases. V shed 6 bases and J shed 1 base, with 15 bases lying between them. The CDR3 has 15 amino acids. The germline gives CDR1 KGHSH, CDR2 LQKENI. The CDR3 DNA reads TGTGCCAGCTCCCCGTCCCTAGCCCTCCAAGAGACCCAGTACTTC. Translating gives CASSPSLALQETQYF.

The rearrangement links TRBV28 to TRBJ2-1, with TRBD2 matching 14 bases. There are 19 residues in the CDR3. Germline CDR1 is MDHEN and CDR2 is SYDVKM. V lost 6 bases, J lost 0 bases, and 10 bases stayed unmatched. The CDR3 reads CASRGPTSGRALSYNEQFF. CDR3 in DNA: TGTGCCAGCAGGGGGCCGACTAGCGGGAGGGCCCTCTCCTACAATGAGCAGTTCTTC. Full variable domain (remainder filled in from reference TRBV28 and TRBJ2-1): DVKVTQSSRYLVKRTGEKVFLECVQDMDHENMFWYRQDPGLGLRLIYFSYDVKMKEKGDIPEGYSVSREKKERFSLILESASTNQTSMYLCASRGPTSGRALSYNEQFFGPGTRLTVL.

The J gene is TRBJ2-5, the V gene TRBV7-9, with D possibly matching TRBD1 (7 bases). This CDR3 has 14 amino acids. Germline-derived CDR1 and CDR2 are SEHNR and FQNEAQ (reference sequence). Trimming took 5 bases from V and 5 from J, leaving 15 bases between them. The CDR3 loop reads CASSPRGLAETQYF. CDR3 DNA: TGTGCCAGCAGCCCTAGGGGGCTAGCGGAGACCCAGTACTTC.

The genes are TRBV7-3 and TRBJ2-1; D is perhaps TRBD1 or TRBD2 (6 bases each). This CDR3 spans 14 amino acids. V was clipped by 5 bases and J by 6 bases, with 14 bases between them. The V gene's germline CDR1 is SGHTA and CDR2 FQGTGA. The CDR3 coding sequence is TGTGCCAGCAGCCCCGGGGGCCCCAGCAATGAGCAGTTCTTC. This translates into CASSPGGPSNEQFF.

The rearrangement links TRBV28 to TRBJ2-7; 9 bases map to TRBD1. The CDR3 has 17 amino acids. Germline CDR1 is MDHEN and CDR2 is SYDVKM. V gave up 6 bases and J gave up 0 bases; unmatched junction bases: 12. The CDR3 protein is CASSVPGQGSDSYEQYF. In DNA, the CDR3 is TGTGCCAGCAGCGTCCCGGGACAGGGATCCGACTCCTACGAGCAGTACTTC.

The chain joins TRBV5-1 to TRBJ1-4, with D possibly matching TRBD1 (6 bases). Per germline, CDR1 SGHRS and CDR2 YFSETQ. The CDR3 consists of 14 residues. Deletions cut 2 bases from V and 5 bases from J, with 10 bases between. The CDR3 loop is CASSFWQGNEKLFF. The CDR3 DNA reads TGCGCCAGCAGCTTCTGGCAGGGGAATGAAAAACTGTTTTTT.